These 20 T cell receptor beta chains were sequenced from one sample in a study of T-cell reconstitution after alpha-beta-depleted transplantation in children. Unique molecular identifiers were incorporated into the prepared TCRbeta library. TCRdb fed the PCR reads into MiXCR, producing one record per CDR3 protein. Seen here are around 370,000 distinct CDR3 sequences, about a tenth observed once, and the top ten hold around 2.3%. This specimen was PBMCs from the stem cell graft donor, taken from the stem cell graft. The receptors shown here come from a human donor who donated a stem cell graft to a child with acute lymphoblastic leukemia.

The chain couples TRBV5-4 to TRBJ2-7; 10 nucleotides match TRBD2. CDR3 length: 14 amino acids. Trimming took 4 bases from V and 5 from J; bases not matched to a gene: 6. In germline, CDR1 is SGHNT, CDR2 YYREEE (reference sequence). The chain's CDR3 is CASSATSGNHEQYF. The CDR3 DNA reads as TGTGCCAGCAGCGCTACTAGCGGGAATCACGAGCAGTACTTC.

This clonotype was observed a handful of times. The chain combines TRBV9 with TRBJ2-3, with a possible D match to TRBD2 (6 bases). The ends were cut back, 0 bases at V and 1 base at J, with 15 bases in the middle. Germline V gene data show CDR1 as SGDLS and CDR2 as YYNGEE. This CDR3 comprises 17 residues. The CDR3 DNA follows: TGTGCCAGCAGCGTAGGGATAGCGGCTCCTGGCACAGATACGCAGTATTTT. Its protein product is CASSVGIAAPGTDTQYF.

This clonotype has just a few counts. V and J are TRBV20-1 and TRBJ2-1; no clear D gene. Per the germline V gene, CDR1 is DFQATT and CDR2 is SNEGSKA (reference sequence). With 4 bases removed from V and 7 bases from J, the gap between germline ends came to 8 bases. The CDR3 spans 11 residues. CDR3 DNA sequence: TGCAGTGCTAACTCAATGAATGAGCAGTTCTTC. The encoded protein is CSANSMNEQFF.

V gene TRBV6-1 combines with J gene TRBJ2-1; 10 bases align to TRBD2. The V segment lost 5 bases and the J segment 7 bases; nucleotides outside the gene matches: 11. Germline CDR1 and CDR2: MNHNS and SASEGT. The CDR3 loop spans 16 amino acids. The CDR3 sequence is CASSPEGTSEWNEQFF. DNA of the CDR3: TGTGCCAGCAGTCCCGAGGGGACTAGCGAGTGGAATGAGCAGTTCTTC.

The gene calls are TRBV29-1 and TRBJ2-7; possible D gene TRBD2, 5 bases. The CDR3 extends over 11 amino acids. Germline values: CDR1 SQVTM, CDR2 ANQGSEA. With 6 bases removed from V and 7 bases from J, the gap between germline ends came to 13 bases. The CDR3 region has the DNA TGCAGCGTGGGGAGTTTAGGGGAGCAGTACTTC. Protein sequence: CSVGSLGEQYF.

This clonotype was observed at least ten times. The chain joins TRBV7-9 to TRBJ2-1; D is unresolved. Germline values: CDR1 SEHNR, CDR2 FQNEAQ (reference sequence). V was clipped by 5 bases and J by 7 bases, with 12 bases between them. The CDR3 totals 13 residues. DNA for the CDR3: TGTGCCAGCAGCCCCAGCCTGGGGAATGAGCAGTTCTTC. Protein: CASSPSLGNEQFF.

The chain recombines TRBV5-6 with TRBJ1-2, with 7 bases identical to TRBD1. V was clipped by 3 bases and J by 7 bases; unmatched bases: 9. Germline lookup yields CDR1 SGHDT and CDR2 YYEEEE. CDR3 length: 14 residues. In nucleotides, the CDR3 is TGTGCCAGCAGCTCATACGACAGGGCTTTTGGCTACACCTTC. Protein product: CASSSYDRAFGYTF. Looking up the rest from reference TRBV5-6 and TRBJ1-2 gives the full variable domain: DAGVTQSPTHLIKTRGQQVTLRCSPKSGHDTVSWYQQALGQGPQFIFQYYEEEERQRGNFPDRFSGHQFPNYSSELNVNALLLGDSALYLCASSSYDRAFGYTFGSGTRLTVV.

This rearrangement joins TRBV6-2 or TRBV6-3 to TRBJ2-5, with D possibly being TRBD2 (6 bases). Looked up from germline, CDR1 is MNHEY and CDR2 is SVGEGT. The CDR3 is made up of 14 amino acids. Trimming cost V 2 bases and J 5 bases, with 12 bases left between them. Here the CDR3 reads CASSYPAGRETQYF. DNA of the CDR3: TGTGCCAGCAGTTACCCGGCGGGGCGTGAGACCCAGTACTTC.

In its sample, this clonotype was seen many times. The J gene is TRBJ2-1, the V gene TRBV9; D gene ambiguous. V was clipped by 0 bases and J by 6 bases, with 10 bases between them. This CDR3 region has 14 residues. Germline values: CDR1 SGDLS, CDR2 YYNGEE. The CDR3: CASSVGVSVNEQFF. CDR3 DNA sequence: TGTGCCAGCAGCGTAGGGGTGTCGGTCAATGAGCAGTTCTTC.

The DNA of the CDR3 is TGTGCCAGCAGTCTACGCTCCAGGGCGATGAATGAAAAACTGTTTTTT. Translating gives CASSLRSRAMNEKLFF. The V gene is TRBV7-6, the J gene TRBJ1-4; D may be TRBD1 (5 bases). The CDR3 extends over 16 amino acids. CDR1 SGHVS and CDR2 FNYEAQ come from the germline V gene. Trimming cost V 6 bases and J 5 bases, with 19 bases left between them.

A few counts support this clonotype. This chain connects TRBV30 to TRBJ1-6, with TRBD1 as a possible D gene (5 bases). Per germline, CDR1 GTSNPN and CDR2 SVGIG (reference sequence). Trimming took off 3 bases at V and 9 bases at J, with 9 bases between the two ends. The CDR3 extends over 12 amino acids. In nucleotides, the CDR3 is TGTGCCTGGAGCGACAGCAGTTCACCCCTCCACTTT. Translation gives CAWSDSSSPLHF.

In its sample, this clonotype was seen a few times. This chain joins TRBV7-3 and TRBJ2-2, with D unresolved. The CDR3 loop spans 12 amino acids. Trimming took 5 bases from V and 4 from J, leaving 5 bases between them. The germline gives CDR1 SGHTA, CDR2 FQGTGA. CDR3 sequence reads: CASSAPTGELFF. CDR3 sequence (DNA): TGTGCCAGCAGCGCGCCCACCGGGGAGCTGTTTTTT.

This clonotype was counted at least ten times. The chain has TRBV3-1 and TRBJ2-3, with 7 bases matching TRBD1. Per germline, CDR1 LGHDT and CDR2 YNNKEL (reference sequence). The CDR3 has 15 amino acids. The V and J ends lost 1 base and 8 bases, in that order; junction bases with no gene match: 9. The CDR3 nucleotides read TGTGCCAGCAGCCAAGGGACAGGAGGCCTCGGTACGCAGTATTTT. The encoded protein is CASSQGTGGLGTQYF.

This clonotype was counted once. V and J are TRBV6-1 and TRBJ1-1, with D possibly being TRBD1 (5 bases). Germline V CDR1 and CDR2: MNHNS, SASEGT. The CDR3 is 15 residues long. The V and J ends lost 6 bases and 1 base respectively, with 15 bases between them. CDR3 protein: CASSTPERGNTEAFF. CDR3 coding DNA: TGTGCCAGCAGCACACCTGAGAGGGGGAACACTGAAGCTTTCTTT.

This clonotype came up a few times. The chain carries TRBV20-1 and TRBJ1-5, with D maybe TRBD1 (5 bases). The CDR3 covers 16 residues. V was cut by 2 bases and J by 0 bases, with 14 bases left in between. Germline loops: CDR1 DFQATT, CDR2 SNEGSKA (reference sequence). CDR3 DNA: TGCAGTGCTAGATTGAAGGACACCAATAGCAATCAGCCCCAGCATTTT. It specifies CSARLKDTNSNQPQHF.

This chain connects TRBV28 to TRBJ2-2; D ambiguous. The CDR3 loop spans 15 amino acids. V was shortened by 5 bases and J by 6 bases, with 16 bases between the two germline ends. Germline CDR1 is MDHEN and CDR2 is SYDVKM. The CDR3 loop is CASSPPLGYPGELFF. DNA for the CDR3: TGTGCCAGCAGTCCACCGCTAGGTTATCCCGGGGAGCTGTTTTTT.

This clonotype was picked up a small number of times. The V and J genes are TRBV4-1 and TRBJ2-3, with D unresolved. This CDR3 comprises 13 residues. With 2 bases removed from V and 3 bases from J, the gap between germline ends came to 6 bases. Germline-derived CDR1 and CDR2 are MGHRA and YSYEKL. In DNA, the CDR3 is TGCGCCAGCAGCCAAAGTAGGACAGATACGCAGTATTTT. Amino acid sequence: CASSQSRTDTQYF.

The gene calls are TRBV12-3 or TRBV12-4 and TRBJ2-5; 8 positions match TRBD1. J was trimmed by 4 bases and V by 6 bases; bases with no gene match: 10. The CDR3 extends over 15 amino acids. In DNA form, the CDR3 reads TGTGCCAGCAGCCTCGGACAGGGAAGATTAGAGACCCAGTACTTC. This translates into CASSLGQGRLETQYF.

In this sample, this clonotype turned up many times. The rearrangement links TRBV7-8 to TRBJ2-2, with D uncertain. This CDR3 contains 15 residues. The V and J ends lost 2 bases and 1 base respectively, with 8 bases between them. Per germline, CDR1 SGHVS and CDR2 FQNEAQ. DNA for the CDR3: TGTGCCAGCAGCTTATCGTACAGGAACACCGGGGAGCTGTTTTTT. Amino acids: CASSLSYRNTGELFF.

V gene TRBV20-1 combines with J gene TRBJ2-1; maybe TRBD2 (7 bases). Looked up from germline, CDR1 is DFQATT and CDR2 is SNEGSKA (reference sequence). The CDR3 extends over 14 amino acids. V lost 3 bases to trimming and J lost 6 bases, with 15 bases between them. Here the CDR3 DNA reads TGCAGTGCTAGTGGGGAGGGACACGGCAATGAGCAGTTCTTC. This codes for CSASGEGHGNEQFF.